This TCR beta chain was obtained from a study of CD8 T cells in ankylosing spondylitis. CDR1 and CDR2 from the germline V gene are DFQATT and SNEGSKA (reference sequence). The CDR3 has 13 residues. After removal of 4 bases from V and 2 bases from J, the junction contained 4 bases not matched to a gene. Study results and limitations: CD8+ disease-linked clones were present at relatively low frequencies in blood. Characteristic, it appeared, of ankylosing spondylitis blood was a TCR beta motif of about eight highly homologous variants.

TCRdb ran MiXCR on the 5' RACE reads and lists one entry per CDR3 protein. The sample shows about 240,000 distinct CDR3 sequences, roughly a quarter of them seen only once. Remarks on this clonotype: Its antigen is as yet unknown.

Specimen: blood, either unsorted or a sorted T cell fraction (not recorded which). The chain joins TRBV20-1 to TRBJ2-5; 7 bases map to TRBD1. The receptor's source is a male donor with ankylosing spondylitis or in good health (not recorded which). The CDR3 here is CSAKLTGQETQYF. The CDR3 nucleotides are TGCAGTGCTAAATTGACAGGGCAAGAGACCCAGTACTTC.